The sequence of this TCR beta chain was determined in a study of shared clonotypes between healthy human individuals. As for this clone: Its matching antigen is unknown.

General study findings and limits: The generation probabilities recorded for non-shared clonotypes fell below those of clonotypes shared by all four donors.

DNA at 150 to 250 ng, around 30,000 T cell genomes, went into sorted-subset replicate PCRs. Assay: immunoSEQ multiplex PCR; the TCRdb copy retains only in-frame clones and omits some. The sample yields 2 million to 3 million clones, roughly 93% seen once. Every contributor of samples was a Caucasian grown-up residing in Nashville, Tennessee. This clonotype was obtained from a man aged 18 to 30 in good health. Some clones in this sample may be carry-over from other donors' samples. The sample was naive CD4+ T cells from PBMCs. Regarding subset: CD45RA+ positively selected.

Here the CDR3 reads CASSSKGGRPYEQYF. The CDR3 nucleotides are TGTGCCAGCAGCTCCAAGGGGGGCAGACCATACGAGCAGTACTTC. This chain joins TRBV6-5 and TRBJ2-7; the D call may be TRBD1 or TRBD2 (6 bases each). This CDR3 spans 15 amino acids. Germline CDR1 is MNHEY and CDR2 is SVGAGI. The V and J ends lost 6 bases and 4 bases respectively, with 19 bases between them.